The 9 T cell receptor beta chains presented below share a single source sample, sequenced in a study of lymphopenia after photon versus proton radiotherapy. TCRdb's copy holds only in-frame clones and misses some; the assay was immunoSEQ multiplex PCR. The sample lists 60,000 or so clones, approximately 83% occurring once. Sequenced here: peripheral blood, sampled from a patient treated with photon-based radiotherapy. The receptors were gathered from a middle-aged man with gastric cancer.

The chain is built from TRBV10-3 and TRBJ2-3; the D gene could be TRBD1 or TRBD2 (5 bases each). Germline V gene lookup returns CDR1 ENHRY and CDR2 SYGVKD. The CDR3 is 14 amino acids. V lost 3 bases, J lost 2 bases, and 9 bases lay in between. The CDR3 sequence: CAISELGTTDTQYF. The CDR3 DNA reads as TGTGCCATCAGTGAACTGGGGACCACAGATACGCAGTATTTT.

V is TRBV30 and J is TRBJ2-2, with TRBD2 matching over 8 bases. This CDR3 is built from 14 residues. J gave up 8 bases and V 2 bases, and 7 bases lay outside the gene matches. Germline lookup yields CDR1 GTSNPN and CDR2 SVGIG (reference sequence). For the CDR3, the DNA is TGTGCCTGGAGTCGACGGACTAGCACGGGGGAGCTGTTTTTT. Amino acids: CAWSRRTSTGELFF. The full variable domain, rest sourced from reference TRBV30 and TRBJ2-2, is SQTIHQWPATLVQPVGSPLSLECTVEGTSNPNLYWYRQAAGRGLQLLFYSVGIGQISSEVPQNLSASRPQDRQFILSSKKLLLSDSGFYLCAWSRRTSTGELFFGEGSRLTVL.

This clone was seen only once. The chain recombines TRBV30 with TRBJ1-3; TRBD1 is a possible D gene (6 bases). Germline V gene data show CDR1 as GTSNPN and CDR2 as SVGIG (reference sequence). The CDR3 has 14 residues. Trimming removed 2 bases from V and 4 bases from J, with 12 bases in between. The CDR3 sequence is CAWSPGQQGNTIYF. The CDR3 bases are TGTGCCTGGAGTCCCGGACAGCAAGGAAACACCATATATTTT.

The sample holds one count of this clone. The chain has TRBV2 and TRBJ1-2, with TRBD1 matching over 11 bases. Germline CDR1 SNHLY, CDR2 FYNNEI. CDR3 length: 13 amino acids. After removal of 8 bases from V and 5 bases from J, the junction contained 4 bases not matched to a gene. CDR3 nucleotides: TGTGCCAGCGGACAGGGGGCGGGGTATGGCTACACCTTC. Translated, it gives CASGQGAGYGYTF.

The CDR3 spells CASSLDGVSSYEQYF. The DNA for the CDR3 is TGTGCCAGCAGCTTAGACGGGGTAAGCTCCTACGAGCAGTACTTC. The chain combines TRBV7-3 with TRBJ2-7; TRBD2 is a possible D gene (5 bases). The germline gives CDR1 SGHTA, CDR2 FQGTGA. Trimming left V 2 bases short and J 0 bases short, with 11 bases between. CDR3 length: 15 residues.

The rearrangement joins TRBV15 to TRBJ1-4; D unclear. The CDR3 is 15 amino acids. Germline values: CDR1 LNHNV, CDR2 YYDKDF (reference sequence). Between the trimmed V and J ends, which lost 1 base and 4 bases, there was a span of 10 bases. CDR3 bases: TGTGCCACCAGCAGAGCCCCTGTCAGTAATGAAAAACTGTTTTTT. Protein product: CATSRAPVSNEKLFF.

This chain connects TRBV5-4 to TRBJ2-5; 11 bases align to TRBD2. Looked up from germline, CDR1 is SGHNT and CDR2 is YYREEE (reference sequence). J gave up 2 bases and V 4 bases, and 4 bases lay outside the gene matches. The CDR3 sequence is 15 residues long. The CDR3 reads CASSTGTSGQETQYF. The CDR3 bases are TGTGCCAGCAGCACAGGGACTAGCGGACAAGAGACCCAGTACTTC.

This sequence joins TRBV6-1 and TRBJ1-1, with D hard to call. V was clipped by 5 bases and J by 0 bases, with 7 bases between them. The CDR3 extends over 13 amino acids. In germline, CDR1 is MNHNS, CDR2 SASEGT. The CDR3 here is CASSFEVNTEAFF. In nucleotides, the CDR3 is TGTGCCAGCAGTTTCGAGGTGAACACTGAAGCTTTCTTT.

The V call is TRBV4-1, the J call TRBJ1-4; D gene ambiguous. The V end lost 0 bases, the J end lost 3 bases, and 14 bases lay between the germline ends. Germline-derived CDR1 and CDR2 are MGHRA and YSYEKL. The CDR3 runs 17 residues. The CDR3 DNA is TGCGCCAGCAGCCAAGATCGGAGGGTTCGGCCTAATGAAAAACTGTTTTTT. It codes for CASSQDRRVRPNEKLFF.